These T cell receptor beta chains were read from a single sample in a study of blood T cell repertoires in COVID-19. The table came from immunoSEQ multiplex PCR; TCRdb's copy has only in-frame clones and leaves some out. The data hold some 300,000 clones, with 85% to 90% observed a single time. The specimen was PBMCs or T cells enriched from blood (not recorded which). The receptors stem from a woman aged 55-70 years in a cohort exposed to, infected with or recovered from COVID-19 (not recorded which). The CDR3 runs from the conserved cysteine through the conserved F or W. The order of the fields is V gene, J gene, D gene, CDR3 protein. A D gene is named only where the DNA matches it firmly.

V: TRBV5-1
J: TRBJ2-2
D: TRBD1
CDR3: CASSSFGTDTGELFF

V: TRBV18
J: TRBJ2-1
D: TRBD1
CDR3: CASSSTGGGNEQFF

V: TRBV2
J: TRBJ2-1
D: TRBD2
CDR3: CASTWREGPLSSYNEQFF

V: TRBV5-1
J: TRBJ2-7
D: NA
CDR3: CASSLSPGTKYEQYF

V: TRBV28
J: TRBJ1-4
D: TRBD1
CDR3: CASKRNRGRTNEKLFF

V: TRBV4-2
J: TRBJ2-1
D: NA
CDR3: CASSQTTGVTYNEQFF

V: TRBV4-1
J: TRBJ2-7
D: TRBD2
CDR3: CASSQEELAGGRYF

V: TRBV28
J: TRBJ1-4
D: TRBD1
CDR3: CASSSQGADNEKLFF

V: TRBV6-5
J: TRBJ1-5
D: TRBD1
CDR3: CASRDRGLLNQPQHF

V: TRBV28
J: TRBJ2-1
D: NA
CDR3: CASSRESSYNEQFF

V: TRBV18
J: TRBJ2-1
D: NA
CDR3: CASSNSESRYQFF

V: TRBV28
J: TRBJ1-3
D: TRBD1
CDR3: CASHRGGTGNTIYF

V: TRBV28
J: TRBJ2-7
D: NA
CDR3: CASSSGASYEQYF

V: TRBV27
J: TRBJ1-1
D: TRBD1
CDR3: CASSYRLVRGRLGSFMNTEAFF

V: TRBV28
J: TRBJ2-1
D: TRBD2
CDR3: CASSPLTSGFYNEQFF

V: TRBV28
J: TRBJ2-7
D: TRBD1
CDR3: CASSSGTGSYEQYF

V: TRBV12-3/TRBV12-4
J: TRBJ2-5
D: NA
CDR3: CASSLTEETQYF

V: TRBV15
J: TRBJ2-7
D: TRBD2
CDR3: CATSRVYGGPRTSSTYEQYF

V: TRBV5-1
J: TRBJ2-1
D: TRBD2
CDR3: CASSFSSGSLNEQFF

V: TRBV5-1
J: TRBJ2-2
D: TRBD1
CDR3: CASSLTGAGELFF

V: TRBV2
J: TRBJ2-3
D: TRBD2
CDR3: CASRGLANEYF

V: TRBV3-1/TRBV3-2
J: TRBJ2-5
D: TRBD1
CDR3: CASSQDRARETQYF

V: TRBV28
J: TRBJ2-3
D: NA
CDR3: CASRPSGHTDTQYF

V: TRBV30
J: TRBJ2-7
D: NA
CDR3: CAWSVQGSSEQYF

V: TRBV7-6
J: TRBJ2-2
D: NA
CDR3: CASSLHPSANTGELFF

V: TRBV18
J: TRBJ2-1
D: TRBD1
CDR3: CASSGQSSYNEQFF

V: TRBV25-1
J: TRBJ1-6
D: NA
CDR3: CASSEWRTDNSPLHF

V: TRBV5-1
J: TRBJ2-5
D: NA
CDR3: CASSLDRQETQYF

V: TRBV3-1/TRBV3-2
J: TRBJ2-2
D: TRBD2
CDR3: CASSHLRDYNTGELFF

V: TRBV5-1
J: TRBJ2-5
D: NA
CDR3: CASSLQGKETQYF

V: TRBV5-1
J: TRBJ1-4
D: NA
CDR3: CASSLGGSGNEKLFF

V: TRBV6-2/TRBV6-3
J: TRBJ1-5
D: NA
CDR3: CASSYFRGNQPQHF

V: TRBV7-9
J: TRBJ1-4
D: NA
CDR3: CASSLVTGRIEKLFF

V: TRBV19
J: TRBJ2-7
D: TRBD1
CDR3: CASSRGQGIYEQYF

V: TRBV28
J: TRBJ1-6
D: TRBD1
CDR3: CASSRARMGTDYNSPLHF

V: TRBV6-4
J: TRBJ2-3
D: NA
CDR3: CASSDSSGKGTDTQYF

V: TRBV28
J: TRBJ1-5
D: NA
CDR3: CASSLYRTVANQPQHF

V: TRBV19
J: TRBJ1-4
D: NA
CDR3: CASSTGSTNEKLFF

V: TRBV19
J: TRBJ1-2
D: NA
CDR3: CASSIPTETVTNYGYTF

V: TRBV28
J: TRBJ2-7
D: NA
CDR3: CASCRTTSYEQYF

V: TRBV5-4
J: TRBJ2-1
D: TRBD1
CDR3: CASAPRGTALAPRVF

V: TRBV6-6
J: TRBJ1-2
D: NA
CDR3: CASGSRVQRGNYGYTF

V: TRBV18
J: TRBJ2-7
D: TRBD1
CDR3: CASSGSTGTGSYEQYF

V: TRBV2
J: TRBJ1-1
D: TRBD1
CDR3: CASGAQGAYTEAFF

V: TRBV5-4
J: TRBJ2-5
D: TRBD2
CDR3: CASSPRGEREGHQETQYF

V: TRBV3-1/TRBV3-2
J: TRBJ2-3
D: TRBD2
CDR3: CASSHRTSGVEDTQYF

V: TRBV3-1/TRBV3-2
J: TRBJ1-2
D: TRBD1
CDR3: CASSPPTGPLYGYTF

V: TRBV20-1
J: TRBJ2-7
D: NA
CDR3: CSARPDYEQYF

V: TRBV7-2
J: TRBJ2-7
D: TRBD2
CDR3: CASSLVGGEGLRGEQYF

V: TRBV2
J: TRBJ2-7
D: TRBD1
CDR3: CASKPGQGAREQYF

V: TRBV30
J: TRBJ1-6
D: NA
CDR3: CAWSGRVELIHF

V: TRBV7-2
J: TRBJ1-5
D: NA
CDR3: CASSARGADQPQHF

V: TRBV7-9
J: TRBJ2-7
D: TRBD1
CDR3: CASSSTGDRFYEQYF

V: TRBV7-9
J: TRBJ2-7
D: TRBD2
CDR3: CASSPPGLAGALYF